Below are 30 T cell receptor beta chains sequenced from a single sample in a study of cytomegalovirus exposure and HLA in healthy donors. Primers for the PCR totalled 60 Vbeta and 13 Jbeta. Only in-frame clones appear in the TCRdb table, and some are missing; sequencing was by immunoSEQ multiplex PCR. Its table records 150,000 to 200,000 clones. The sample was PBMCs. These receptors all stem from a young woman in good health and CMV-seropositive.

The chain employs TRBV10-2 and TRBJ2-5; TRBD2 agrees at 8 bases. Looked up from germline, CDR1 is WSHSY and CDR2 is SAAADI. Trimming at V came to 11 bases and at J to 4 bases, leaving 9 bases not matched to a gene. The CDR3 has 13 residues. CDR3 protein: CAAIAGGGETQYF. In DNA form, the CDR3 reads TGCGCCGCAATCGCCGGGGGGGGAGAGACCCAGTACTTC.

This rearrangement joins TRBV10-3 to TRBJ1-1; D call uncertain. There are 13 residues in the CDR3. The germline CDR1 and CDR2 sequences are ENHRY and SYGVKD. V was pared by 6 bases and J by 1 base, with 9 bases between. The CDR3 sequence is CAIRLAPNTEAFF. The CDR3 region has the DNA TGTGCCATCAGGTTGGCACCGAACACTGAAGCTTTCTTT.

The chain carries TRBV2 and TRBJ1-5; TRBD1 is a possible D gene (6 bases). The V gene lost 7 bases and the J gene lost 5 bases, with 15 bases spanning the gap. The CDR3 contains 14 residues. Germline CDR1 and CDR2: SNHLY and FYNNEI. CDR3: CASNLRGGDQPQHF. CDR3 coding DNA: TGTGCCAGCAACCTGAGAGGGGGTGATCAGCCCCAGCATTTT.

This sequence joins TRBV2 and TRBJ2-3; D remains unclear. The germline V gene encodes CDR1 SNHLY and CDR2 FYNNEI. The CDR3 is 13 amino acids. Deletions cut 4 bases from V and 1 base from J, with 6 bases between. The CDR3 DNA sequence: TGTGCCAGCAGTGCTCAGGGCACAGATACGCAGTATTTT. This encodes CASSAQGTDTQYF.

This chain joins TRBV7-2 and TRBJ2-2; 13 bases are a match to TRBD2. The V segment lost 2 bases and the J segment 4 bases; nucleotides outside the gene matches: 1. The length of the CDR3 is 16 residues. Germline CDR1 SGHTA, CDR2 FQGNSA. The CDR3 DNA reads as TGTGCCAGCAGCTTAACTAGCGGGGGGGGCACCGGGGAGCTGTTTTTT. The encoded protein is CASSLTSGGGTGELFF.

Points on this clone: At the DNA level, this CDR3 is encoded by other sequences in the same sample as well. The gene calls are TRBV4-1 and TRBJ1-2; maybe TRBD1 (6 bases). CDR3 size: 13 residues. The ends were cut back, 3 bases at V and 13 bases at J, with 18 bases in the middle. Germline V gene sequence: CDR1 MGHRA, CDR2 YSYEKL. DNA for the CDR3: TGCGCCAGCAGCCAGCACGGTAGACAGGCTCTCACCTTC. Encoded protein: CASSQHGRQALTF.

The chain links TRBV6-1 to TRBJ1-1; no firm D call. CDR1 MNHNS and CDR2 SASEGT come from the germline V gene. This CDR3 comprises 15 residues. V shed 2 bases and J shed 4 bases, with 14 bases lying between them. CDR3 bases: TGTGCCAGCAGTGAAATGGGTCCGGGGAGCACTGAAGCTTTCTTT. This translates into CASSEMGPGSTEAFF.

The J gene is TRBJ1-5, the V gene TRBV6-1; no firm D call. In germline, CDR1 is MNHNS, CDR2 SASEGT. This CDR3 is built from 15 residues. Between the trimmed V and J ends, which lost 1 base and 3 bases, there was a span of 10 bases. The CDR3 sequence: CASSEVSGVNQPQHF. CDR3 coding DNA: TGTGCCAGCAGTGAAGTGTCCGGAGTCAATCAGCCCCAGCATTTT.

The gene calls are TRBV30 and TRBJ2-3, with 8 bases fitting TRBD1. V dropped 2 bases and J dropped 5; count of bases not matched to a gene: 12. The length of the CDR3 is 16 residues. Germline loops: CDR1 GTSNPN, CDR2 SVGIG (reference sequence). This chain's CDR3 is CAWSYGDTGGRDTQYF. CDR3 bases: TGTGCCTGGAGTTATGGGGATACAGGGGGTAGAGATACGCAGTATTTT.

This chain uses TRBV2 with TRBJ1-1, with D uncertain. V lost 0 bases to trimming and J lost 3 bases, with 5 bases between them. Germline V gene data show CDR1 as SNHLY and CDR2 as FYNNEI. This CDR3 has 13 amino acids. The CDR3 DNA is TGTGCCAGCAGTGAAGCGTCCGACACTGAAGCTTTCTTT. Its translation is CASSEASDTEAFF.

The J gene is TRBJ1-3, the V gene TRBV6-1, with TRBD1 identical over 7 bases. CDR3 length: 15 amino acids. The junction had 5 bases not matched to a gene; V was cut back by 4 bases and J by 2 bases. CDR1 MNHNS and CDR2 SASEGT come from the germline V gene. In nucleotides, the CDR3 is TGTGCCAGCAGTGTAAACAGGGGAACTGGAAACACCATATATTTT. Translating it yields CASSVNRGTGNTIYF.

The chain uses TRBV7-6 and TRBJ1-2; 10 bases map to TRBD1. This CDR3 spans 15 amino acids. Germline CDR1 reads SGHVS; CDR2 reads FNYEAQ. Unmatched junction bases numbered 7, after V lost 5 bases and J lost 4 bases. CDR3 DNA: TGTGCCAGCAGCCCGGGACAGGGGCTCTCCTATGGCTACACCTTC. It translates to CASSPGQGLSYGYTF.

The CDR3 sequence is CASSWGGRQGIQYGYTF. The CDR3 DNA sequence: TGTGCCAGCAGCTGGGGCGGGAGACAGGGGATACAGTATGGCTACACCTTC. This chain joins TRBV5-4 and TRBJ1-2; TRBD1 agrees at 8 bases. V was pared by 3 bases and J by 5 bases, with 15 bases of the junction left unmatched. There are 17 residues in the CDR3. Looked up from germline, CDR1 is SGHNT and CDR2 is YYREEE (reference sequence).

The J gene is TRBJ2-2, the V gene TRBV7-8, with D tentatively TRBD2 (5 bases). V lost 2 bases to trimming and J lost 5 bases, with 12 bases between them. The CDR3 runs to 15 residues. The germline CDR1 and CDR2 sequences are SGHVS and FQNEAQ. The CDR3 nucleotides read TGTGCCAGCAGCTTAATAGGCCCGGGAACCGGGGAGCTGTTTTTT. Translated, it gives CASSLIGPGTGELFF. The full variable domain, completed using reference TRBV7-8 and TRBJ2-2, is GAGVSQSPRYKVAKRGQDVALRCDPISGHVSLFWYQQALGQGPEFLTYFQNEAQLDKSGLPSDRFFAERPEGSVSTLKIQRTQQEDSAVYLCASSLIGPGTGELFFGEGSRLTVL.

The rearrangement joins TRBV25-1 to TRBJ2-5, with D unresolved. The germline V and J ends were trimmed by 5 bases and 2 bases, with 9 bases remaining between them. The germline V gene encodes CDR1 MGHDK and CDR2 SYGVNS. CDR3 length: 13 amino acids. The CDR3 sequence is CASSSHSQETQYF. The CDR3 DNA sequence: TGTGCCAGCAGTTCTCACAGTCAAGAGACCCAGTACTTC.

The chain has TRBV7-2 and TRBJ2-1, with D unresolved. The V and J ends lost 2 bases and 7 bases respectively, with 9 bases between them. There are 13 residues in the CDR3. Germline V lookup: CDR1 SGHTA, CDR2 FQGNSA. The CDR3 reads CASSLIARNEQFF. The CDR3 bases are TGTGCCAGCAGCTTAATCGCTAGAAATGAGCAGTTCTTC.

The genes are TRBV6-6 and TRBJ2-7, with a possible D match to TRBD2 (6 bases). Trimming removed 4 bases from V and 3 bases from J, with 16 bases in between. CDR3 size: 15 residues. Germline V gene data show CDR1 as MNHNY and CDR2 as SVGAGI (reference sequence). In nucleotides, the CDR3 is TGTGCCAGCAGTTCTCGGGGGACCTTGGGCTACGAGCAGTACTTC. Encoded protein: CASSSRGTLGYEQYF.

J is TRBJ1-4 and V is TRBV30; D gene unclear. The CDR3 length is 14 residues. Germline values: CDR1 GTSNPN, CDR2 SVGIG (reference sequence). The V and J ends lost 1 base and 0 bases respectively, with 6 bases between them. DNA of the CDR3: TGTGCCTGGAGTGGGGGAGCAACTAATGAAAAACTGTTTTTT. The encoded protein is CAWSGGATNEKLFF. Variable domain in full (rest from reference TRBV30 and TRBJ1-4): SQTIHQWPATLVQPVGSPLSLECTVEGTSNPNLYWYRQAAGRGLQLLFYSVGIGQISSEVPQNLSASRPQDRQFILSSKKLLLSDSGFYLCAWSGGATNEKLFFGSGTQLSVL.

CDR3 coding DNA: TGTGCCAGTAGTATAGCAGGGGGCCTAAGCTCCTACGAGCAGTACTTC. Protein sequence: CASSIAGGLSSYEQYF. The chain joins TRBV19 to TRBJ2-7; 8 bases align to TRBD1. CDR3 size: 16 residues. The germline CDR1 and CDR2 sequences are LNHDA and SQIVND (reference sequence). V was pared by 1 base and J by 0 bases, with 5 bases of the junction left unmatched.

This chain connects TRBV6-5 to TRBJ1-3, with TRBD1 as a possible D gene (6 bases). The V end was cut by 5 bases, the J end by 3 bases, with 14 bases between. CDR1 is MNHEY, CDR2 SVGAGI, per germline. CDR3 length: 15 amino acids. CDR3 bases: TGTGCCAGCAGTCAGGACAGTGTGGATGGAAACACCATATATTTT. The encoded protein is CASSQDSVDGNTIYF.

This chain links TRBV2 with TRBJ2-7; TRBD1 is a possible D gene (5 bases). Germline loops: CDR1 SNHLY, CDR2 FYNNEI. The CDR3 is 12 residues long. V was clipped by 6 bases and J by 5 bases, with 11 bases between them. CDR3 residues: CASSGDSHEQYF. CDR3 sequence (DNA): TGTGCCAGCAGCGGAGACAGTCACGAGCAGTACTTC.

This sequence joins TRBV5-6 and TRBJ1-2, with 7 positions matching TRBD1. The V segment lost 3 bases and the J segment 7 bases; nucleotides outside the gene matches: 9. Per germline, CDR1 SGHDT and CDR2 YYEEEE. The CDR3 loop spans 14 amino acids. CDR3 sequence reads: CASSSLDRFGGYTF. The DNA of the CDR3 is TGTGCCAGCAGCTCGCTGGACAGGTTCGGTGGCTACACCTTC.

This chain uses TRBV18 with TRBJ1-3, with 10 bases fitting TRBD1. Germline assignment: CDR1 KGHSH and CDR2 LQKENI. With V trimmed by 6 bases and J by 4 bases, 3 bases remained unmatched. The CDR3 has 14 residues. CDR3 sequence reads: CASSDRGRGNTIYF. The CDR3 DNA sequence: TGTGCCAGCTCCGACAGGGGGCGAGGAAACACCATATATTTT.

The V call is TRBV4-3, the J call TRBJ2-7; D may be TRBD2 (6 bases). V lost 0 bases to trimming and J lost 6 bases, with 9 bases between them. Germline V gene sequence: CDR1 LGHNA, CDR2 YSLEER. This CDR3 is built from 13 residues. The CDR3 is CASSQERGLEQYF. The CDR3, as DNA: TGCGCCAGCAGCCAAGAGAGGGGACTCGAGCAGTACTTC.

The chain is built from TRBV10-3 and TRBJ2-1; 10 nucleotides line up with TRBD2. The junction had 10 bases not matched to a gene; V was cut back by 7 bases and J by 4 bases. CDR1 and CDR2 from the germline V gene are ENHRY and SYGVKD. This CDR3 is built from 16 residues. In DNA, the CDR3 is TGTGCCATCACCTCTGGAGAGCGGGGGGGTTACAATGAGCAGTTCTTC. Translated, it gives CAITSGERGGYNEQFF.

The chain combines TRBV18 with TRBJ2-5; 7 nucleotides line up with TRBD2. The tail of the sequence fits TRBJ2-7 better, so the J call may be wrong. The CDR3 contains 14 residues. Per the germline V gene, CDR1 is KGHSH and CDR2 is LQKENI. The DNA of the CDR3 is TGTGCCAGCTCCCCAGGACTAGTGAACTACGAGCAGTACTTC. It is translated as CASSPGLVNYEQYF.

Written as DNA, the CDR3 is TGTGCCAGCAGCTCGATAACAGGGGGCGCTGAAGCTTTCTTT. As protein: CASSSITGGAEAFF. The genes are TRBV11-3 and TRBJ1-1; 9 bases agree with TRBD1. Germline V gives CDR1 SGHNT, CDR2 YENEEA. The CDR3 is 14 residues long. V gave up 4 bases and J gave up 6 bases; unmatched junction bases: 6.

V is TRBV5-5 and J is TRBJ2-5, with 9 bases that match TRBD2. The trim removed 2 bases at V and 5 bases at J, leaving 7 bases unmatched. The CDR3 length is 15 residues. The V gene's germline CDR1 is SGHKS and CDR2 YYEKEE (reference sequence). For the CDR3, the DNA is TGTGCCAGCAGCTTCGGCGGGGGGGCCTCCGAGACCCAGTACTTC. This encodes CASSFGGGASETQYF.

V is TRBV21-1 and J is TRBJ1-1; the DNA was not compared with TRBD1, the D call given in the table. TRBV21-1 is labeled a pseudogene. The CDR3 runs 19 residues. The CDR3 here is CASSKGTGSKQTGLGEAFF. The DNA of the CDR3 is TGTGCCAGCAGCAAGGGAACAGGGTCCAAACAGACCGGATTGGGTGAAGCTTTCTTT.

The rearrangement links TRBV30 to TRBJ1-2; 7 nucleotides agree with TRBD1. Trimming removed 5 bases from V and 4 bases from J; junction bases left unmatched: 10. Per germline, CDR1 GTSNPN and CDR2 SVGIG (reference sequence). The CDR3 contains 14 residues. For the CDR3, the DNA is TGTGCCTGGGTAACCCCAGGGGGATTCTATGGCTACACCTTC. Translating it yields CAWVTPGGFYGYTF.